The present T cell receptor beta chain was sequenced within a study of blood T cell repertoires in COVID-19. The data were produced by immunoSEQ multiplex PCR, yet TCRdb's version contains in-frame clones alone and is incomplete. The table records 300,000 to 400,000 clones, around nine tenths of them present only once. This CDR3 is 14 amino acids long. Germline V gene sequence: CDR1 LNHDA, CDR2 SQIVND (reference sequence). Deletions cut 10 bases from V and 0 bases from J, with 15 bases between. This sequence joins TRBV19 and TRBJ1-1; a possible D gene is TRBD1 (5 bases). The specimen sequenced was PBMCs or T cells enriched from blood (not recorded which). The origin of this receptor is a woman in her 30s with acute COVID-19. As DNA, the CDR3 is TGTGCCACGATTTTGCGGGGCCTGAACACTGAAGCTTTCTTT. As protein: CATILRGLNTEAFF.